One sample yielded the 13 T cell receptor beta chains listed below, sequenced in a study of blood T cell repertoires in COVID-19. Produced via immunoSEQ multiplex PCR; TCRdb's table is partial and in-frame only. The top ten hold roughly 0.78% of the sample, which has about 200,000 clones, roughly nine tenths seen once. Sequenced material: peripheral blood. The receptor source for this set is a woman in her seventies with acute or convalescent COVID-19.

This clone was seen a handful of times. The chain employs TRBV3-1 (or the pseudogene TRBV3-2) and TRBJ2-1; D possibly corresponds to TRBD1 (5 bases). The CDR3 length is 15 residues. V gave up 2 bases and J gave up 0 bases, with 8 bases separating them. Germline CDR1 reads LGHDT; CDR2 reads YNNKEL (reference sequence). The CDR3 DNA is TGTGCCAGCAGCCAACGACAGATCTCCTACAATGAGCAGTTCTTC. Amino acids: CASSQRQISYNEQFF.

Written as DNA, the CDR3 is TGTGCCAGCAGTTTATTAGGGGCTCCAGATACGCAGTATTTT. Its protein is CASSLLGAPDTQYF. The V gene is TRBV27, the J gene TRBJ2-3; TRBD1 is a possible D gene (5 bases). Germline V gene lookup returns CDR1 MNHEY and CDR2 SMNVEV (reference sequence). This CDR3 region has 14 residues. Trimming left V 1 base short and J 4 bases short, with 9 bases between.

This CDR3 is CASSIDRSTEAFF. The CDR3 region has the DNA TGTGCCAGTAGTATAGATCGGAGCACTGAAGCTTTCTTT. This chain links TRBV19 with TRBJ1-1; D gene ambiguous. V was clipped by 0 bases and J by 4 bases, with 6 bases between them. The CDR3 runs 13 residues. Germline values: CDR1 LNHDA, CDR2 SQIVND (reference sequence).

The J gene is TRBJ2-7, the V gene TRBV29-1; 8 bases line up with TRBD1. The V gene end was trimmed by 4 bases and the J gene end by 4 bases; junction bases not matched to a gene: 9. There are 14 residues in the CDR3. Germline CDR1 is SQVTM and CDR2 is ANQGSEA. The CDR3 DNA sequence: TGCAGCGTTGCCCACGATGACAGGGGTTACGAGCAGTACTTC. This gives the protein CSVAHDDRGYEQYF.

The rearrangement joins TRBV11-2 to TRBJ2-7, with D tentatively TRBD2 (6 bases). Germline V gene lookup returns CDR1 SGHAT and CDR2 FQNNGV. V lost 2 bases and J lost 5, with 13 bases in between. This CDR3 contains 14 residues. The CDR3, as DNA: TGTGCCAGCAGCTTAACTAGGCCGGGAGACGAGCAGTACTTC. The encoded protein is CASSLTRPGDEQYF.

CDR3 protein: CASSPDGTYEQYF. DNA for the CDR3: TGCGCCAGCAGTCCGGACGGGACCTACGAGCAGTACTTC. J is TRBJ2-7 and V is TRBV5-1; possibly TRBD2 for D (5 bases). The CDR3 runs to 13 residues. Trimming removed 5 bases at V and 2 bases at J, with 11 bases between. Germline values: CDR1 SGHRS, CDR2 YFSETQ.

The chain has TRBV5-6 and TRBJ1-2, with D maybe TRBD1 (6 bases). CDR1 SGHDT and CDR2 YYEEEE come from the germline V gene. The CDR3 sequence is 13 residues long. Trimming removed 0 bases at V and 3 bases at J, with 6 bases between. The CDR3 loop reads CASSLDRDYGYTF. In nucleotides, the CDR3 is TGTGCCAGCAGCTTGGACAGGGACTATGGCTACACCTTC.

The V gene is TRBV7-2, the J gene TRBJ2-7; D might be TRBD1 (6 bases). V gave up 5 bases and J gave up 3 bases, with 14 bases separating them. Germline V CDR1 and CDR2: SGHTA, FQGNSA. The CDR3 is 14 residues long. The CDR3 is CASSQLQGIYEQYF. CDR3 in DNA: TGTGCCAGCAGCCAATTACAGGGAATCTACGAGCAGTACTTC. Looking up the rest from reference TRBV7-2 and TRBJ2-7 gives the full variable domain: GAGVSQSPSNKVTEKGKDVELRCDPISGHTALYWYRQSLGQGLEFLIYFQGNSAPDKSGLPSDRFSAERTGGSVSTLTIQRTQQEDSAVYLCASSQLQGIYEQYFGPGTRLTVT.

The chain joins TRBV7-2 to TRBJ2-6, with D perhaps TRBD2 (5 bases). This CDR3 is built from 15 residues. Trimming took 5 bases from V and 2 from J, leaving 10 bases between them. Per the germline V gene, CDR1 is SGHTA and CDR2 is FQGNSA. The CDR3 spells CASSKGGAGANVLTF. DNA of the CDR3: TGTGCCAGCAGCAAAGGAGGTGCTGGGGCCAACGTCCTGACTTTC.

The CDR3 loop reads CASSNTQDSGNTIYF. CDR3 bases: TGTGCCAGCTCAAATACACAGGACTCTGGAAACACCATATATTTT. This rearrangement joins TRBV18 to TRBJ1-3; tentative D call: TRBD1 (5 bases). The germline V gene encodes CDR1 KGHSH and CDR2 LQKENI. The CDR3 is 15 residues long. The V and J ends lost 5 bases and 0 bases respectively, with 11 bases between them.

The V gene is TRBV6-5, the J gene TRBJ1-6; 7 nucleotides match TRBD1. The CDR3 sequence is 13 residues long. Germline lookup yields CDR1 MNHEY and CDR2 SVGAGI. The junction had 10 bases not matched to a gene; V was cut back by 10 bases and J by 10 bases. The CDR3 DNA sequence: TGTGCCACCTCGGACAGGAGTGACTCACCCCTCCACTTT. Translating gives CATSDRSDSPLHF.

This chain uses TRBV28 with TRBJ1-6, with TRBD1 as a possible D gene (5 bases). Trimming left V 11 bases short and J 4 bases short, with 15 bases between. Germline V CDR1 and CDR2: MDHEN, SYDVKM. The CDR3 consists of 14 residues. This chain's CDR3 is CAGKTGQYNSPLHF. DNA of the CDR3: TGTGCCGGAAAAACTGGACAATATAATTCACCCCTCCACTTT.

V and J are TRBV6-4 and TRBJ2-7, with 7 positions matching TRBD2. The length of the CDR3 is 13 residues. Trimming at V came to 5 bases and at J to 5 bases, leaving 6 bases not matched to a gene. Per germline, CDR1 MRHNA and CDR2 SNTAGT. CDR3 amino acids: CASSRWGGDEQYF. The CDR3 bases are TGTGCCAGCAGTCGGTGGGGGGGAGACGAGCAGTACTTC.